This T cell receptor (beta chain) stems from a study of blood T cell repertoires in COVID-19. The CDR3 loop spans 15 amino acids. V was pared by 0 bases and J by 7 bases, with 6 bases of the junction left unmatched. Germline V gene lookup returns CDR1 SGHAT and CDR2 FQNNGV. Living in about two dozen US areas, the participants were between roughly 18 and 90 years of age. Cohort allocation depended upon clinical history that participants reported. Libraries were prepared by immunoSEQ multiplex PCR; TCRdb keeps only in-frame clonotypes and omits some of them. The sample lists 270,000 or so clones; 80% to 90% were seen once.

The genes are TRBV11-2 and TRBJ2-1; 7 bases are a match to TRBD2. The sample comprised PBMCs or T cells enriched from blood (not recorded which). The source of this sequence is a woman aged 30 to 39 with acute COVID-19. The CDR3 DNA reads TGTGCCAGCAGCTTAGACGTTGCGGGAGTGAATGAGCAGTTCTTC. Translating gives CASSLDVAGVNEQFF.